The 31 T cell receptor beta chains in this list originate from one sample, sequenced in a study of blood T cells in healthy people across ages. Next came a second PCR, run for about 7 to 12 cycles, which used a sample-barcoded 5' primer along with a J-beta primer mix. From the 5' RACE reads, TCRdb called clonotypes with MiXCR, one entry per CDR3 protein. The table lists hundreds of thousands of distinct CDR3 sequences, about a quarter of them singletons, with around 3% in the top ten. These data were likewise used in another study, on T cells of mothers and their children.

Sequencing used blood. The source is a boy under 18 in good health.

The CDR3 here is CASSYSTGQRYEQYF. DNA of the CDR3: TGTGCCAGCAGTTACTCGACGGGACAACGCTACGAGCAGTACTTC. V and J are TRBV6-5 and TRBJ2-7, with D maybe TRBD1 (6 bases). The V gene's germline CDR1 is MNHEY and CDR2 SVGAGI. The germline V and J ends were trimmed by 0 bases and 3 bases, with 12 bases remaining between them. The CDR3 spans 15 residues.

The J gene is TRBJ2-3, the V gene TRBV2; 11 bases fit TRBD2. Germline lookup yields CDR1 SNHLY and CDR2 FYNNEI. This CDR3 region has 17 residues. With V trimmed by 3 bases and J by 4 bases, 9 bases remained unmatched. The CDR3 DNA sequence: TGTGCCAGCAGTGAGACGCGACTAGCGGGGATCCCAGATACGCAGTATTTT. This encodes CASSETRLAGIPDTQYF.

This clonotype turned up a few times. The chain combines TRBV10-3 with TRBJ1-5; TRBD1 agrees at 11 bases. V gave up 6 bases and J gave up 1 base; unmatched junction bases: 5. CDR1 is ENHRY and CDR2 is SYGVKD in the germline V gene. The CDR3 has 16 amino acids. In DNA, the CDR3 is TGTGCCATCAGCGGACAGGGGGCTGGAAGCAATCAGCCCCAGCATTTT. Translating it yields CAISGQGAGSNQPQHF.

The chain is built from TRBV5-1 and TRBJ1-1, with D perhaps TRBD1 (6 bases). Germline V lookup: CDR1 SGHRS, CDR2 YFSETQ. The V end was cut by 7 bases, the J end by 5 bases, with 21 bases between. This CDR3 spans 15 amino acids. In nucleotides, the CDR3 is TGCGCCAGCGCCTACCTGGGGGGCCAAGGGACTGAAGCTTTCTTT. It specifies CASAYLGGQGTEAFF.

The chain links TRBV12-3 or TRBV12-4 to TRBJ2-7; a weak D match, TRBD1 (5 bases). Trimming removed 3 bases at V and 4 bases at J, with 13 bases between. CDR3 length: 14 residues. CDR3 protein: CASSLERPGYEQYF. The CDR3 coding sequence is TGTGCCAGCAGTTTGGAGCGTCCAGGGTACGAGCAGTACTTC.

This clonotype was found a few times. The chain has TRBV6-6 and TRBJ1-2, with D possibly being TRBD1 (5 bases). The CDR3 runs to 13 residues. The V gene's germline CDR1 is MNHNY and CDR2 SVGAGI (reference sequence). The V gene lost 6 bases and the J gene lost 8 bases, with 16 bases spanning the gap. The CDR3 loop reads CASRPTGTAGYTF. For the CDR3, the DNA is TGTGCCAGCAGACCCACCGGGACGGCGGGCTACACCTTC.

This chain uses TRBV19 with TRBJ2-5; a possible D gene is TRBD2 (5 bases). The CDR3 is made up of 12 amino acids. Deletions cut 1 base from V and 7 bases from J, with 7 bases between. CDR1 and CDR2 (germline): LNHDA, SQIVND (reference sequence). The CDR3, as DNA: TGTGCCAGTAGTATAGGAAGCGGGACCCAGTACTTC. Its protein is CASSIGSGTQYF.

This chain links TRBV5-1 with TRBJ2-7, with 10 positions matching TRBD2. Germline lookup yields CDR1 SGHRS and CDR2 YFSETQ. V was pared by 4 bases and J by 3 bases, with 13 bases of the junction left unmatched. The CDR3 is 17 amino acids. This chain's CDR3 is CASSGAGSLAGFYEQYF. CDR3 nucleotide sequence: TGCGCCAGCAGCGGGGCAGGGTCACTAGCGGGGTTCTACGAGCAGTACTTC.

V and J are TRBV25-1 and TRBJ1-4; possible D gene TRBD1, 5 bases. V was cut by 10 bases and J by 6 bases, with 21 bases left in between. There are 15 residues in the CDR3. Per germline, CDR1 MGHDK and CDR2 SYGVNS. The CDR3 reads CATQQGGANDEKLFF. CDR3 coding DNA: TGTGCCACCCAGCAGGGAGGGGCTAATGATGAAAAACTGTTTTTT.

The rearrangement uses TRBV4-1 and TRBJ1-4, with a weak D call TRBD1 (6 bases). Germline V gives CDR1 MGHRA, CDR2 YSYEKL. The CDR3 has 18 amino acids. V lost 1 base, J lost 4 bases, and 19 bases lay in between. CDR3 sequence: CASSQAPPRGSLNEKLFF. Written as DNA, the CDR3 is TGCGCCAGCAGCCAAGCTCCCCCGAGGGGGTCTCTTAATGAAAAACTGTTTTTT.

The chain carries TRBV5-1 and TRBJ2-5; TRBD1 matches at 10 bases. CDR3 length: 19 amino acids. Per germline, CDR1 SGHRS and CDR2 YFSETQ. V was pared by 0 bases and J by 3 bases, with 14 bases of the junction left unmatched. The CDR3 DNA reads as TGCGCCAGCAGCTTGGGGACAGGGGGGACCGGGACTTTTAAAGAGACCCAGTACTTC. Its translation: CASSLGTGGTGTFKETQYF.

Here the CDR3 reads CASSWGDRNLDAYGYTF. CDR3 sequence (DNA): TGCGCCAGCAGCTGGGGGGACAGAAATTTAGATGCTTATGGCTACACCTTC. V usage is TRBV5-1 and J usage is TRBJ1-2; 7 positions agree with TRBD1. The CDR3 contains 17 residues. V gave up 3 bases and J gave up 5 bases; unmatched junction bases: 16. The germline gives CDR1 SGHRS, CDR2 YFSETQ. The whole variable domain, filled in from reference TRBV5-1 and TRBJ1-2, reads KAGVTQTPRYLIKTRGQQVTLSCSPISGHRSVSWYQQTPGQGLQFLFEYFSETQRNKGNFPGRFSGRQFSNSRSEMNVSTLELGDSALYLCASSWGDRNLDAYGYTFGSGTRLTVV.

The V and J genes are TRBV19 and TRBJ1-3; D not resolved. Germline CDR1 and CDR2: LNHDA and SQIVND (reference sequence). Trimming shortened V by 7 bases and J by 0 bases, and 10 bases separated the two germline ends. The CDR3 length is 14 residues. This CDR3 is CASIGGLSGNTIYF. The CDR3 DNA reads TGTGCCAGTATAGGAGGCCTCTCTGGAAACACCATATATTTT.

J is TRBJ1-5 and V is TRBV2; D remains ambiguous. Trimming removed 2 bases at V and 3 bases at J, with 5 bases between. This CDR3 has 13 residues. Germline-derived CDR1 and CDR2 are SNHLY and FYNNEI. The CDR3 coding sequence is TGTGCCAGCAGTGAATTGAACAATCAGCCCCAGCATTTT. Translation: CASSELNNQPQHF. Using reference TRBV2 and TRBJ1-5 for the parts outside the CDR3, the full variable domain is EPEVTQTPSHQVTQMGQEVILRCVPISNHLYFYWYRQILGQKVEFLVSFYNNEISEKSEIFDDQFSVERPDGSNFTLKIRSTKLEDSAMYFCASSELNNQPQHFGDGTRLSIL.

This clonotype was seen only a few times. The chain combines TRBV20-1 with TRBJ2-5; D gene unclear. TRBJ2-1 matches the DNA end more closely, so the J call is doubtful. Germline-derived CDR1 and CDR2 are DFQATT and SNEGSKA (reference sequence). The CDR3 totals 13 residues. The CDR3 DNA reads TGCAGTGCTAGAGTTGCAAATACGAATGAGCAGTTCTTC. Protein: CSARVANTNEQFF.

This clonotype has only a few counts. The chain recombines TRBV12-3 or TRBV12-4 with TRBJ2-3; 9 bases fit TRBD2. The length of the CDR3 is 15 residues. Trimming took 5 bases from V and 4 from J; bases not matched to a gene: 7. CDR3 coding DNA: TGTGCCAGCAGTCCGGAGCGGGGGGCCCCAGATACGCAGTATTTT. Translating it yields CASSPERGAPDTQYF.

This chain connects TRBV28 to TRBJ2-3, with 8 bases matching TRBD2. This CDR3 has 18 amino acids. The V gene end was trimmed by 5 bases and the J gene end by 0 bases; junction bases not matched to a gene: 13. CDR1 is MDHEN, CDR2 SYDVKM, per germline. CDR3 sequence: CASSLAIGGVESTDTQYF. CDR3 nucleotides: TGTGCCAGCAGTCTGGCGATCGGGGGGGTCGAAAGCACAGATACGCAGTATTTT. Supplemented by reference TRBV28 and TRBJ2-3, the full variable domain reads DVKVTQSSRYLVKRTGEKVFLECVQDMDHENMFWYRQDPGLGLRLIYFSYDVKMKEKGDIPEGYSVSREKKERFSLILESASTNQTSMYLCASSLAIGGVESTDTQYFGPGTRLTVL.

V is TRBV11-2 and J is TRBJ2-4; tentatively, D is TRBD2 (5 bases). Deletions cut 3 bases from V and 2 bases from J, with 11 bases between. The CDR3 runs to 15 residues. Germline V CDR1 and CDR2: SGHAT, FQNNGV. CDR3 DNA: TGTGCCAGCAGCTTCGGAGAGCGGCCCAAAAACATTCAGTACTTC. Protein: CASSFGERPKNIQYF.

This clonotype was seen only a few times. This chain links TRBV10-3 with TRBJ1-2, with D tentatively TRBD1 (6 bases). The CDR3 sequence is 12 residues long. Germline assignment: CDR1 ENHRY and CDR2 SYGVKD. Trimming removed 6 bases at V and 8 bases at J, with 13 bases between. The CDR3 region is CAISSRGWGYTF. The CDR3 DNA reads TGTGCCATCAGCTCCAGGGGTTGGGGCTACACCTTC.

This clonotype has only a few counts. The chain employs TRBV7-9 and TRBJ1-2, with 9 bases lining up with TRBD1. This CDR3 has 15 amino acids. Germline assignment: CDR1 SEHNR and CDR2 FQNEAQ (reference sequence). V gave up 3 bases and J gave up 7 bases; unmatched junction bases: 9. This chain's CDR3 is CASSLSRQGGIGYTF. The CDR3 DNA reads TGTGCCAGCAGCTTGTCTCGACAGGGGGGGATTGGCTACACCTTC.

J is TRBJ2-5 and V is TRBV29-1; TRBD1 matches 7 bases. The tail of the sequence fits TRBJ2-7 better, so the J call may be wrong. CDR3 size: 13 residues. Germline V gene sequence: CDR1 SQVTM, CDR2 ANQGSEA. This CDR3 reads CSGRQGIGYEQYF. The CDR3 nucleotides are TGCAGCGGGCGACAGGGAATCGGTTACGAGCAGTACTTC.

J is TRBJ2-1 and V is TRBV7-6, with 10 bases fitting TRBD1. The CDR3 is made up of 15 amino acids. CDR1 and CDR2 from the germline V gene are SGHVS and FNYEAQ. After removal of 5 bases from V and 0 bases from J, the junction contained 1 base not matched to a gene. The CDR3 DNA reads as TGTGCCAGCAGCGGGACAGGGGTCTCCTACAATGAGCAGTTCTTC. It specifies CASSGTGVSYNEQFF. Full variable domain (outside the CDR3, taken from reference TRBV7-6 and TRBJ2-1): GAGVSQSPRYKVTKRGQDVALRCDPISGHVSLYWYRQALGQGPEFLTYFNYEAQQDKSGLPNDRFSAERPEGSISTLTIQRTEQRDSAMYRCASSGTGVSYNEQFFGPGTRLTVL.

V and J are TRBV12-3 or TRBV12-4 and TRBJ1-4; D gene uncertain. This CDR3 has 13 amino acids. With 8 bases removed from V and 7 bases from J, the gap between germline ends came to 14 bases. CDR3 sequence: CASRTRASEKLFF. The DNA for the CDR3 is TGTGCCAGCCGAACAAGGGCGAGTGAAAAACTGTTTTTT.

The chain carries TRBV20-1 and TRBJ2-5; 8 bases are shared with TRBD2. The J call is uncertain, as TRBJ2-1 better fits the DNA end. Germline lookup yields CDR1 DFQATT and CDR2 SNEGSKA (reference sequence). The CDR3 extends over 15 amino acids. The CDR3 loop reads CSVVGGAFKFNEQFF. Written as DNA, the CDR3 is TGCAGTGTCGTCGGGGGGGCTTTTAAGTTCAATGAGCAGTTCTTC.

This clonotype was detected only once. The gene calls are TRBV2 and TRBJ2-4; 8 nucleotides align to TRBD1. This CDR3 has 14 amino acids. V was clipped by 4 bases and J by 8 bases; unmatched bases: 7. The germline V gene encodes CDR1 SNHLY and CDR2 FYNNEI. CDR3 sequence: CASSVRTGSDIQYF. The DNA of the CDR3 is TGTGCCAGCAGTGTACGGACAGGGTCGGACATTCAGTACTTC.

This clonotype was detected a few times. V and J are TRBV6-5 and TRBJ1-3; D not resolved. Germline assignment: CDR1 MNHEY and CDR2 SVGAGI. V was clipped by 8 bases and J by 2 bases, with 10 bases between them. The CDR3 is made up of 13 amino acids. CDR3 sequence reads: CASQDTTGNTIYF. CDR3 coding DNA: TGTGCCAGCCAAGACACAACTGGAAACACCATATATTTT.

This clonotype turned up a few times. This chain connects TRBV5-1 to TRBJ2-5; D may be TRBD1 (6 bases). The J call may be mistaken, given a closer DNA end match to TRBJ2-7. The CDR3 loop spans 13 amino acids. Germline V CDR1 and CDR2: SGHRS, YFSETQ. CDR3 coding DNA: TGCGCCAGCAGCTTCTCAGGGGTGTACGAGCAGTACTTC. Translating gives CASSFSGVYEQYF.

On this clonotype itself: Germline is not matched at one junction end, which may reflect a read error. This chain joins TRBV9 and TRBJ1-1; tentative D call: TRBD1 (5 bases). This CDR3 is built from 14 residues. Germline CDR1 reads SGDLS; CDR2 reads YYNGEE. CDR3 nucleotides: TGTGCCAGCAGCGTAGGGCCAGGGCCCACTGAAGCTCTCTTT. It encodes CASSVGPGPTEALF.

This clonotype was picked up one time. The rearrangement joins TRBV5-1 to TRBJ1-2; D gene unclear. CDR1 is SGHRS and CDR2 is YFSETQ in the germline V gene. The CDR3 sequence is 13 residues long. Trimming left V 4 bases short and J 4 bases short, with 11 bases between. CDR3 in DNA: TGCGCCAGCAGCGACGACGGAGCCTATGGCTACACCTTC. It codes for CASSDDGAYGYTF.

This clonotype has only a few counts. V is TRBV9 and J is TRBJ1-2; 7 bases line up with TRBD1. This CDR3 has 14 amino acids. V lost 0 bases and J lost 8; bases outside the gene matches: 7. Germline-derived CDR1 and CDR2 are SGDLS and YYNGEE. CDR3 DNA: TGTGCCAGCAGCGTAGAAGTTAACAGGGGCGGCTACACCTTC. Residues: CASSVEVNRGGYTF.

This clonotype was counted only a few times. The J gene is TRBJ2-5, the V gene TRBV5-5; 10 bases fit TRBD2. After removal of 1 base from V and 6 bases from J, the junction contained 12 bases not matched to a gene. CDR1 is SGHKS and CDR2 is YYEKEE in the germline V gene (reference sequence). This CDR3 contains 17 residues. The CDR3 nucleotides are TGTGCCAGCAGCTTGTCGGTCACGGGACTAGCGTTGCAGACCCAGTACTTC. It translates to CASSLSVTGLALQTQYF.